This entry describes one T cell receptor beta chain. Its cognate antigen is unknown. Germline trimming cut 6 bases from V and 5 bases from J; bases unmatched to any gene: 4. Germline loops: CDR1 SGHNT, CDR2 YYREEE (reference sequence). The CDR3 spans 14 residues. This entry belongs to a study of cytomegalovirus exposure and HLA in healthy donors. Study-level points and caveats: Researchers reported that a few CMV-associated chains were confirmed in vitro as CMV antigen-specific. Several of the most significant clusters appeared linked to common viral pathogens, based on a later analysis. Donor immune exposure was known only as CMV serostatus. The study carried out a later analysis of TCR beta sequences. It associated under 20,000 of them with specific HLA alleles at a false discovery rate of 0.05.

Both 60 Vbeta primers and 13 Jbeta primers went into the PCR. The table came from immunoSEQ multiplex PCR; TCRdb's copy has only in-frame clones and leaves some out. Here the sample spans about 90,000 clones, around 70% being singletons. This clonotype was obtained from a man between 25 and 39 years old in good health and CMV-seropositive. V usage is TRBV5-4 and J usage is TRBJ2-1; 11 nucleotides match TRBD2. Sample: PBMCs. The CDR3 DNA reads as TGTGCCAGCACCGAGACTAGCGGGAACAATGAGCAGTTCTTC. This translates into CASTETSGNNEQFF.